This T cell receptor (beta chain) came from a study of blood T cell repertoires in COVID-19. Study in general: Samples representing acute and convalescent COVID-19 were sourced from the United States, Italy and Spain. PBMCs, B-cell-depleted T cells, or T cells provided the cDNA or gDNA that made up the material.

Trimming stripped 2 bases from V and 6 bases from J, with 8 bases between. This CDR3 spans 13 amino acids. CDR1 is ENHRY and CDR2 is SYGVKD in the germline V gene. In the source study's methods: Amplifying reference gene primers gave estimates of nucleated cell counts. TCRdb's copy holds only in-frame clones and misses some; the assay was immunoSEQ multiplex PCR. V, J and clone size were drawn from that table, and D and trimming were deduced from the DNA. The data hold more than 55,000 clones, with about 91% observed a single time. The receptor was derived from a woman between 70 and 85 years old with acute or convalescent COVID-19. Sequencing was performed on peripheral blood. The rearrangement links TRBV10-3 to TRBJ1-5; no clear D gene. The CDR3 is CAISETAAQPQHF. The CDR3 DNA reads TGTGCCATCAGTGAGACAGCCGCTCAGCCCCAGCATTTT.